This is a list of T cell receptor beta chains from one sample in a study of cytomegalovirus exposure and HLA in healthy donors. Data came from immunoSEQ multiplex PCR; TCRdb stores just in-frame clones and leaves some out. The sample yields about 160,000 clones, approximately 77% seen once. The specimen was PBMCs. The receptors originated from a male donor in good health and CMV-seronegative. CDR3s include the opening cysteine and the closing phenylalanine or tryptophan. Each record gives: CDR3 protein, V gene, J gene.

cdr3_aa: CASGQGNTEAFF
v_call: TRBV7-2
j_call: TRBJ1-1

cdr3_aa: CASSPTGNEQYF
v_call: TRBV6-6
j_call: TRBJ2-7

cdr3_aa: CASSQLALRRYNEQFF
v_call: TRBV4-1
j_call: TRBJ2-1

cdr3_aa: CASSPRGRAYRGGASTGELFF
v_call: TRBV9
j_call: TRBJ2-2

cdr3_aa: CASSPPAGSGTGELLF
v_call: TRBV18
j_call: TRBJ2-2

cdr3_aa: CASSSPGGQGLAGANVLTF
v_call: TRBV7-6
j_call: TRBJ2-6

cdr3_aa: CASSDSYGSSDEQFF
v_call: TRBV6-4
j_call: TRBJ2-1

cdr3_aa: CASSVVRGSGANVLTF
v_call: TRBV5-6
j_call: TRBJ2-6

cdr3_aa: CASRGQVIDEQYF
v_call: TRBV7-9
j_call: TRBJ2-7

cdr3_aa: CASSQLTQSNQPQHF
v_call: TRBV16
j_call: TRBJ1-5

cdr3_aa: CASTQGAKQPQHF
v_call: TRBV28
j_call: TRBJ1-5

cdr3_aa: CSVEDEGVLFF
v_call: TRBV29-1
j_call: TRBJ2-1

cdr3_aa: CASSAGAVAGSEQYF
v_call: TRBV5-1
j_call: TRBJ2-7

cdr3_aa: CASSIEAGWADTQYF
v_call: TRBV19
j_call: TRBJ2-3

cdr3_aa: CASSALQGGNQPQHF
v_call: TRBV6-1
j_call: TRBJ1-5

cdr3_aa: CASSWTLTNQPQHF
v_call: TRBV28
j_call: TRBJ1-5

cdr3_aa: CASYHQGGNTEAFF
v_call: TRBV19
j_call: TRBJ1-1

cdr3_aa: CASSEWDSNTGELFF
v_call: TRBV9
j_call: TRBJ2-2

cdr3_aa: CASSQETSAGREQYF
v_call: TRBV4-1
j_call: TRBJ2-7

cdr3_aa: CASDMGGDTEAFF
v_call: TRBV12-5
j_call: TRBJ1-1

cdr3_aa: CASSDRATQLSYEQYF
v_call: TRBV6-6
j_call: TRBJ2-7

cdr3_aa: CASSLGSSYNSPLHF
v_call: TRBV5-1
j_call: TRBJ1-6

cdr3_aa: CASSLVAGPNEQFF
v_call: TRBV7-9
j_call: TRBJ2-1

cdr3_aa: CASNSGSPEAFF
v_call: TRBV2
j_call: TRBJ1-1

cdr3_aa: CASSMGGRAGEQYF
v_call: TRBV19
j_call: TRBJ2-7

cdr3_aa: CASRTGLGNTGELFF
v_call: TRBV7-2
j_call: TRBJ2-2

cdr3_aa: CASSDGTNRVYEQYF
v_call: TRBV9
j_call: TRBJ2-7

cdr3_aa: CASSRGPSYNEQFF
v_call: TRBV11-3
j_call: TRBJ2-1

cdr3_aa: CASSLTEQVEKLFF
v_call: TRBV28
j_call: TRBJ1-4

cdr3_aa: CASSQGDTHTGELFF
v_call: TRBV4-3
j_call: TRBJ2-2

cdr3_aa: CAGDTTGDTEAFF
v_call: TRBV7-9
j_call: TRBJ1-1

cdr3_aa: CASREGGGNTEAFF
v_call: TRBV7-3
j_call: TRBJ1-1

cdr3_aa: CASSLGPGGSEQYF
v_call: TRBV27
j_call: TRBJ2-7

cdr3_aa: CASSDMRQLEGGQFF
v_call: TRBV10-1
j_call: TRBJ2-1

cdr3_aa: CASSFGSGEQYF
v_call: TRBV7-9
j_call: TRBJ2-7

cdr3_aa: CASSYSLQETQYF
v_call: TRBV7-6
j_call: TRBJ2-5

cdr3_aa: CASSLARFTDTQYF
v_call: TRBV7-2
j_call: TRBJ2-3

cdr3_aa: CASSKSGGYNEQFF
v_call: TRBV7-3
j_call: TRBJ2-1

cdr3_aa: CASSEYNRGQTNEKLFF
v_call: TRBV25-1
j_call: TRBJ1-4

cdr3_aa: CASSYGAGVEKLFF
v_call: TRBV6-5
j_call: TRBJ1-4

cdr3_aa: CASSWARRTGFNSGANVLTF
v_call: TRBV28
j_call: TRBJ2-6

cdr3_aa: CASSPAGLYSNTEAFF
v_call: TRBV18
j_call: TRBJ1-1

cdr3_aa: CASSFTGGGTEAFF
v_call: TRBV5-5
j_call: TRBJ1-1

cdr3_aa: CASTSGSGANVLTF
v_call: TRBV6-4
j_call: TRBJ2-6

cdr3_aa: CASSPRVSPPINPHNEQFF
v_call: TRBV27
j_call: TRBJ2-1

cdr3_aa: CASSPQGRGTNTGELFF
v_call: TRBV18
j_call: TRBJ2-2